This entry concerns a single T cell receptor (beta chain). No antigen is known for it. The treatment is: oral pan-JAK inhibitor, 5-10 mg twice daily. This specimen belongs to a study of CD8+ T cells in alopecia areata. As for the study in general: Patients received oral tofacitinib, 5 to 10 mg twice daily, for moderate-to-severe alopecia areata.

Study-wide points: An increase in clonality over normal scalp was evident in lesional scalp, especially alopecia totalis/universalis. While tofacitinib was given, many expanded lesional clones persisted in scalp and blood. Scalp clonality decreased significantly with tofacitinib, and so did expanded CD8+ clones among the top 100.

The CDR3 totals 12 residues. The germline CDR1 and CDR2 sequences are SNHLY and FYNNEI. V was clipped by 10 bases and J by 3 bases, with 12 bases between them. Extraction and reverse transcription of RNA yielded cDNA as the sequencing template. Clones were read by immunoSEQ multiplex PCR, and TCRdb kept only the in-frame ones, dropping some. The sample holds a few hundred thousand clones, roughly three fifths seen once. V and J are TRBV2 and TRBJ1-2; D uncertain. This specimen was CD4+ T cells sorted from blood, taken at week 44, from a patient treated with tofacitinib. The receptor comes from a human donor with alopecia areata. CDR3 protein: CATAGLDYGYTF. CDR3 DNA: TGTGCCACCGCGGGTCTGGACTATGGCTACACCTTC.